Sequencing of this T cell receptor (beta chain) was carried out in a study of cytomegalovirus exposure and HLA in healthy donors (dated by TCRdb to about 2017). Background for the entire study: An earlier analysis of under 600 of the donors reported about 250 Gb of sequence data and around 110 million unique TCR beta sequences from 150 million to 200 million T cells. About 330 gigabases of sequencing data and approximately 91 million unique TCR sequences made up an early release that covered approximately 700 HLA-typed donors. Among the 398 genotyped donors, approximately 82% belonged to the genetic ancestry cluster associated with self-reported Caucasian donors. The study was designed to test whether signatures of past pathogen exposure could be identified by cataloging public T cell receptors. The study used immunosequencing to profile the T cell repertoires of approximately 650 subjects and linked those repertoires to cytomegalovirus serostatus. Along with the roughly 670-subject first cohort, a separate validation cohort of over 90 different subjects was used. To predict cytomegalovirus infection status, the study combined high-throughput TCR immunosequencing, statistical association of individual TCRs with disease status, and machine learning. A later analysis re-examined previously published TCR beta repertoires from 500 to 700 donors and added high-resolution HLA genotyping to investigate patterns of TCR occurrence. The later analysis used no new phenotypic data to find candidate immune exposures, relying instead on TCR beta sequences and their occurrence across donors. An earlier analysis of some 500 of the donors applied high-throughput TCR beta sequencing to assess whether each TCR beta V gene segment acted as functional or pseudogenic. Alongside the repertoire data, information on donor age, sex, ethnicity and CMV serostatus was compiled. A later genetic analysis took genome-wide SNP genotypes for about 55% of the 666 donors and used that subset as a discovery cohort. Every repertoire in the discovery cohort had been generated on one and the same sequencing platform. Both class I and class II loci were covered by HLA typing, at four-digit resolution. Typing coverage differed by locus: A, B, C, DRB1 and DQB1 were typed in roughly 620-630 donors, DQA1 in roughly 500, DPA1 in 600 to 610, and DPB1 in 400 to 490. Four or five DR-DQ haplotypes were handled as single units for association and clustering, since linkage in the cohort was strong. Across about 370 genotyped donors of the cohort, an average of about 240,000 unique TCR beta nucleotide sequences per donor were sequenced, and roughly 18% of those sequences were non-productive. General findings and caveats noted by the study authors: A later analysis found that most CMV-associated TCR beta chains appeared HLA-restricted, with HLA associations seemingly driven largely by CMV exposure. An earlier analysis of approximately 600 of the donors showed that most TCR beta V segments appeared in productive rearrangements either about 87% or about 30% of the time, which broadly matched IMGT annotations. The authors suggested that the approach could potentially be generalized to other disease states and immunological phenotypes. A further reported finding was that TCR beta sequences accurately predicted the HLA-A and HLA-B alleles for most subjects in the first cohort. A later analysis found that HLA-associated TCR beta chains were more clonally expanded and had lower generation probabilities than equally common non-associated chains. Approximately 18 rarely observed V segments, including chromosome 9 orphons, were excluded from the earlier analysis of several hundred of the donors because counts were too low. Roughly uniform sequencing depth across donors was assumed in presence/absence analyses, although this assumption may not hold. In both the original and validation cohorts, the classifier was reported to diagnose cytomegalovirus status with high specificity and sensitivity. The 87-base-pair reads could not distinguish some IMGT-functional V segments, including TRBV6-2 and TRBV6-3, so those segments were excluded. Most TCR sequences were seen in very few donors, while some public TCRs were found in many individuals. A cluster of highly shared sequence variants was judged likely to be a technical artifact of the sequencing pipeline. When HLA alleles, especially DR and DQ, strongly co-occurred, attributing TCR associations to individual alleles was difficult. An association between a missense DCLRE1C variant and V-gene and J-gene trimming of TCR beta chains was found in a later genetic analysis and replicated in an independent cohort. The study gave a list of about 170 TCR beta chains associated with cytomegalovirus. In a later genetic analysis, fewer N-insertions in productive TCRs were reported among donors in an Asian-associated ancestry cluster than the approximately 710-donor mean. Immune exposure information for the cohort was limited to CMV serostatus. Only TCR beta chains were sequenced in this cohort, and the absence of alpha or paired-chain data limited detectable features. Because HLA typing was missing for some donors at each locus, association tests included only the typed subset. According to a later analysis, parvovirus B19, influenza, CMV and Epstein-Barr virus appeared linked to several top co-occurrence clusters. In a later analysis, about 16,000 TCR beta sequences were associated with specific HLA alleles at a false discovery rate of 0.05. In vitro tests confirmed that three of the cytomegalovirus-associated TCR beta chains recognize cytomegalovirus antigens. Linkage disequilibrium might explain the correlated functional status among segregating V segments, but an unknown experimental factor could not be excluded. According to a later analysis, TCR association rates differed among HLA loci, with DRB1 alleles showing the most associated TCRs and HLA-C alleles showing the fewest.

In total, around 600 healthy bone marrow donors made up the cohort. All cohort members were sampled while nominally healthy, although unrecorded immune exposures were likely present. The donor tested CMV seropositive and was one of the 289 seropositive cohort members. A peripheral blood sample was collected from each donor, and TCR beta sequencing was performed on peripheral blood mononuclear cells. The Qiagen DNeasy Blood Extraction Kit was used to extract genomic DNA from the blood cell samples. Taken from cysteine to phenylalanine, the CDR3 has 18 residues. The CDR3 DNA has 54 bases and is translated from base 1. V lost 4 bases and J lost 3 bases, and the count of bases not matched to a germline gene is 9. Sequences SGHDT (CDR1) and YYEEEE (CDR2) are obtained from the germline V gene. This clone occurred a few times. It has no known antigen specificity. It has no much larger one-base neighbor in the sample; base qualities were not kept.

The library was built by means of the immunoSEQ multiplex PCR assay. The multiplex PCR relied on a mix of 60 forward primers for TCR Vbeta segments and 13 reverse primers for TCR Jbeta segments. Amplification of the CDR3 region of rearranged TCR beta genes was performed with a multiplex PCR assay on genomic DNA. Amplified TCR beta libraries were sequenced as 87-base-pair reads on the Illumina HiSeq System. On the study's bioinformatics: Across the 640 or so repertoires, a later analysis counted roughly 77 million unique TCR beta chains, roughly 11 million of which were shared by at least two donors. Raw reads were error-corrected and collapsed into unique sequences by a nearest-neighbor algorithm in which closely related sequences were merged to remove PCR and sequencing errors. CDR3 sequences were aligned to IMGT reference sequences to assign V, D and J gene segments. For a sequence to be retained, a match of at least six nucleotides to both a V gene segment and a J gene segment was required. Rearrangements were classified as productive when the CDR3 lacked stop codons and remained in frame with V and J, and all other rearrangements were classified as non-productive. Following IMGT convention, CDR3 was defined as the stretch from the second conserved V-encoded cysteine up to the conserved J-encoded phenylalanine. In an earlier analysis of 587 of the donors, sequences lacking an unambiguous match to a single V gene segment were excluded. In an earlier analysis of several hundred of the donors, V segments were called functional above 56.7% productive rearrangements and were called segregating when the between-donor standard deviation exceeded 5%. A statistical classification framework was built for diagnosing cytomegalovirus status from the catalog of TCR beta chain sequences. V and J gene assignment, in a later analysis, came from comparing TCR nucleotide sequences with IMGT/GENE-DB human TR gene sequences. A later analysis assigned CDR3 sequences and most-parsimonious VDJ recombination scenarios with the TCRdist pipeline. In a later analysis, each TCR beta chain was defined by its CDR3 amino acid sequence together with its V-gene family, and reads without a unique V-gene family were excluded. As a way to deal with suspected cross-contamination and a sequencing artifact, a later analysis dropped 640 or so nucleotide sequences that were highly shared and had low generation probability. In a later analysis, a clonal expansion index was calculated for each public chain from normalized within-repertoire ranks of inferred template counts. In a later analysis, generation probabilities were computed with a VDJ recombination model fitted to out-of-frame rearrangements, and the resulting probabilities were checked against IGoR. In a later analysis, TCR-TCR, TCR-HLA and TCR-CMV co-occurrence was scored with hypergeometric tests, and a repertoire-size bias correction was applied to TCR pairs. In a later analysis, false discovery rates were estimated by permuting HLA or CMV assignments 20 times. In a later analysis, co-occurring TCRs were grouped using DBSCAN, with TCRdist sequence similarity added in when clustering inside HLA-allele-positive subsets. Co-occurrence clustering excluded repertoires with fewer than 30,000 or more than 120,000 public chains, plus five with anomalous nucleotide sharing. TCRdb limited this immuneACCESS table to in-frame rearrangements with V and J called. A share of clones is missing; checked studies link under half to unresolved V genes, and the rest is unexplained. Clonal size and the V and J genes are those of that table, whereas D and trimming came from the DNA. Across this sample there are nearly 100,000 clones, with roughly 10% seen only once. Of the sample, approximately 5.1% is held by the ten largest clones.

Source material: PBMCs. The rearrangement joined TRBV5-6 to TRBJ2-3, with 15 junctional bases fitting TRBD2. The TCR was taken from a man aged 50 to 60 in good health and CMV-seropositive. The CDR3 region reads CASSVGTSGRKVTDTQYF. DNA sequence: TGTGCCAGCAGCGTGGGGACTAGCGGGAGGAAGGTAACAGATACGCAGTATTTT.